This paragraph covers one TCR beta chain sequence. The data originate from a study of blood T cell repertoires in COVID-19. Study as a whole: Specimens from acute and convalescent COVID-19 originated in the United States, Italy and Spain. From T cells, B-cell-depleted T cells, or PBMCs came the material, which was cDNA or gDNA.

CDR1 and CDR2 (germline): SGHNT, YYREEE (reference sequence). The CDR3 loop spans 15 amino acids. The V and J ends lost 4 bases and 8 bases, in that order; junction bases with no gene match: 8. In the original workflow: Researchers report that nucleated cell counts were estimated from reference gene primer amplification. The table came from immunoSEQ multiplex PCR; TCRdb's copy has only in-frame clones and leaves some out. V, J and clone size are taken as reported in that table, and D and trimming were inferred from the DNA itself. The sample contains under 150,000 clones, approximately 84% of which appear only once.

V gene TRBV5-4 combines with J gene TRBJ1-4; 10 nucleotides line up with TRBD1. The sequence came from a man aged 55 to 69 with acute or convalescent COVID-19. Sequencing input: peripheral blood. Written as DNA, the CDR3 is TGTGCCAGCAGCAAATCCGGGACAGGGGAGGAAAAACTGTTTTTT. This encodes CASSKSGTGEEKLFF.